This TCR beta chain was recovered during a study of cytomegalovirus exposure and HLA in healthy donors. Study-wide results and limits: A further, later analysis showed that HLA-associated TCR beta chains (compared with equally common others) were more clonally expanded. When presence/absence was analysed, sequencing depth was taken to be roughly uniform across donors. In an earlier analysis, in some 540 donors, most V segments appeared productive either ~87% or ~30% of the time.

Trimming removed 7 bases from V and 1 base from J; junction bases left unmatched: 13. The CDR3 is 17 amino acids. Germline V lookup: CDR1 SGHRS, CDR2 YFSETQ. PCR employed 60 Vbeta and 13 Jbeta primers. Using immunoSEQ multiplex PCR, the repertoire was profiled, and TCRdb retains in-frame clones only, with some absent. The data show about 72,000 clones, and the top ten clones hold approximately 2.7%. Of note for this clone: Its antigen is undetermined.

Sequencing input: PBMCs. This clonotype originated in a man aged 35 to 55 in good health and CMV-seronegative. This chain uses TRBV5-1 with TRBJ1-1; the match to TRBD1 covers 10 bases. The CDR3 DNA is TGCGCCAGCCGCTCCGAGACAGGGGGCGCGAGGAACACTGAAGCTTTCTTT. It encodes CASRSETGGARNTEAFF.